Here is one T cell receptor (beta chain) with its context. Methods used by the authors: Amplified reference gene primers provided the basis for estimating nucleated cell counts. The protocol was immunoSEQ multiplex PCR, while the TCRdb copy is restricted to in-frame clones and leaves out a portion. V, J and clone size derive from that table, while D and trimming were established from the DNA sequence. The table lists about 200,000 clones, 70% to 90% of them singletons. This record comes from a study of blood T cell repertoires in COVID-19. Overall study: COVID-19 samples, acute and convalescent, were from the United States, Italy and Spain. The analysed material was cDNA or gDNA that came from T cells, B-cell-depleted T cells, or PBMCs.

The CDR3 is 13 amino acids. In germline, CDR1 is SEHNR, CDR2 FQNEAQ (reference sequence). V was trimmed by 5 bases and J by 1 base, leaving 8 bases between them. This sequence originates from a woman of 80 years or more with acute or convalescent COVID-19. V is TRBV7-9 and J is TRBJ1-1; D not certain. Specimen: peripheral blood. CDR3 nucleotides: TGTGCCAGCAGCCCCCAACAGAACACTGAAGCTTTCTTT. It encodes CASSPQQNTEAFF.